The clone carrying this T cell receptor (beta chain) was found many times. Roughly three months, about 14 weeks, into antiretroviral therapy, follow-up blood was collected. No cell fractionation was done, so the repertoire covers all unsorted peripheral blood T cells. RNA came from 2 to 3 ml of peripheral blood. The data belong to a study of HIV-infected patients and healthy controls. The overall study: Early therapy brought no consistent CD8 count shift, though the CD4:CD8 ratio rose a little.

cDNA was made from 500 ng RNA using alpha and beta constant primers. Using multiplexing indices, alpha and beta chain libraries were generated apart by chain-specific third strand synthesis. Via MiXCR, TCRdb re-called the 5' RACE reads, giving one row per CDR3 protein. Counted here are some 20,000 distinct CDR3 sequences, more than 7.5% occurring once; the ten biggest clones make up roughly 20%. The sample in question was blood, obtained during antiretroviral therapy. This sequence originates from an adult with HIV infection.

CDR3 nucleotide sequence: TGTGCCAGTAGTATGACAGTGCCAGCCAAAAACATTCAGTACTTC. Translation: CASSMTVPAKNIQYF. V gene TRBV19 combines with J gene TRBJ2-4, with a tentative D call TRBD1 (5 bases). Trimming shortened V by 3 bases and J by 0 bases, and 9 bases separated the two germline ends. CDR3 size: 15 residues. Germline V gene data show CDR1 as LNHDA and CDR2 as SQIVND (reference sequence).